This note documents a single TCR beta chain sequence. Other nucleotide sequences in the sample specify the same CDR3. The CDR3 covers 14 residues. Per the germline V gene, CDR1 is SGHNT and CDR2 is YYREEE (reference sequence). The V segment lost 0 bases and the J segment 5 bases; nucleotides outside the gene matches: 3. The data were taken from a study of blood T cell repertoires in COVID-19. About the research overall: Donors in the United States, Italy and Spain gave samples during acute or convalescent COVID-19.

This table comes from immunoSEQ multiplex PCR, and its TCRdb copy is limited to in-frame clones, with some not included. Among hundreds of thousands of clones listed, about 87% were seen once. This sequence originates from a man aged 70-80 years with acute or convalescent COVID-19. The sample comprised peripheral blood. The chain joins TRBV5-4 to TRBJ1-1, with 8 bases matching TRBD1. Here the CDR3 reads CASSLGQGRTEAFF. The CDR3 coding sequence is TGTGCCAGCAGCTTGGGACAGGGGAGAACTGAAGCTTTCTTT.